This T cell receptor beta chain was profiled in a study of PD-L1 blockade in urothelial cancer. Measured with immunoSEQ multiplex PCR; TCRdb has only the in-frame clones, and not every one. The table records more than 30,000 clones, roughly 91% of them present only once. The germline V gene encodes CDR1 SGHRS and CDR2 YFSETQ. Between the trimmed V and J ends, which lost 0 bases and 1 base, there was a span of 7 bases. The length of the CDR3 is 14 residues. This TCR came from a man aged 55-75 years with urothelial cancer. V gene TRBV5-1 combines with J gene TRBJ1-1; D remains unclear. Sequencing used PBMCs, obtained around atezolizumab (anti-PD-L1) treatment. The DNA for the CDR3 is TGCGCCAGCAGCTTGGAGGCGGGGAACACTGAAGCTTTCTTT. Residues: CASSLEAGNTEAFF.